This T cell receptor (beta chain) was identified in a study of vaccination and CD4 T cells after COVID-19. On the study more broadly: The study enrolled six male and four female convalescents, two of whom were Hispanic.

Study conclusions and caveats: Among reactive clones from convalescent patients, a median around 84% appeared only post-vaccination.

Once obtained from cultured CD4+ T cells, the DNA was sequenced using the Oncomine TCR Beta short-read assay. Genomic DNA was drawn out of CD4+ T cells grown in culture. MiXCR, run by TCRdb on the PCR reads, gives a single entry per CDR3 protein. The sample yields thousands of distinct CDR3 sequences, 40% to 50% seen once. Points on this clonotype: Its antigen remains unknown.

Sample treatment: approximately 9-day PBMC culture with coronavirus spike peptide pools or control peptides (ViraFEST assay). The ViraFEST method relied on peptide pools to expand antigen-specific T cells, followed by TCR sequencing. This TCR was recovered from a human donor who had recovered from COVID-19. The sequencing sample was made of CD4+ T cells from blood, cultured in vitro.

The CDR3 DNA sequence: TGTGCCAGTAGCTCACCGGGACAGGGGGCCTACGAGCAGTACTTC. Its protein is CASSSPGQGAYEQYF. The chain has TRBV19 and TRBJ2-7; TRBD1 matches 11 bases. The CDR3 is 15 amino acids. Trimming cost V 6 bases and J 2 bases; bases outside gene matches: 6. From germline, CDR1 is LNHDA and CDR2 SQIVND (reference sequence).